What follows are 17 T cell receptor beta chains derived from one specimen sequenced in a study of blood T cells in healthy people across ages. PCR was performed a second time for 7 to 11 cycles using a sample-barcoded 5' primer and a J-beta primer mix. A single record per CDR3 protein comes from TCRdb applying MiXCR to the 5' RACE reads. The sample records 800,000 or so distinct CDR3 sequences, approximately 25% being singletons. These data also formed part of another study, on T cells of mothers and their children.

The specimen sequenced was blood. The receptors come from a boy under 18 in good health.

This clonotype was counted a few times. The CDR3 bases are TGCAGCGTGGTCGGGACATCTAGCACAGATACGCAGTATTTT. Its translation is CSVVGTSSTDTQYF. This chain joins TRBV29-1 and TRBJ2-3, with D possibly TRBD1 on 6 matching bases. Germline V gene lookup returns CDR1 SQVTM and CDR2 ANQGSEA. The CDR3 spans 14 residues. Trimming took off 6 bases at V and 0 bases at J, with 13 bases between the two ends.

The genes are TRBV12-3 or TRBV12-4 and TRBJ1-2; 7 bases map to TRBD1. Trimming removed 5 bases from V and 3 bases from J; junction bases left unmatched: 3. The CDR3 runs to 13 residues. Here the CDR3 DNA reads TGTGCCAGCAGTATAGGGGGCGACTATGGCTACACCTTC. It codes for CASSIGGDYGYTF.

In the case of this clonotype: A much larger clone is a single base away; this may be a read error. The chain combines TRBV6-6 with TRBJ1-2, with 9 bases lining up with TRBD1. Germline V CDR1 and CDR2: MNHNY, SVGAGI (reference sequence). Trimming removed 2 bases from V and 4 bases from J; junction bases left unmatched: 2. The CDR3 totals 14 residues. The CDR3 is CASSYPGQGYGYTF. The CDR3 nucleotides read TGTGCCAGCAGTTACCCGGGACAGGGCTATGGCTACACCTTC.

The gene calls are TRBV6-5 and TRBJ2-1, with a weak D call TRBD1 (6 bases). The J call could be wrong; TRBJ2-7 is a better fit for the DNA end. CDR1 is MNHEY, CDR2 SVGAGI, per germline. The CDR3 covers 14 residues. The CDR3 loop reads CASSYSRDNYEQYF. The CDR3 DNA follows: TGTGCCAGCAGTTACTCGAGGGACAATTACGAGCAGTACTTC.

The CDR3, as DNA: TGTGCCAGCAGCTCCTACACCCGGTTCTACGAGCAGTACTTC. Its protein is CASSSYTRFYEQYF. The rearrangement uses TRBV7-2 and TRBJ2-7; no clear D gene. This CDR3 region has 14 residues. In germline, CDR1 is SGHTA, CDR2 FQGNSA. V was pared by 4 bases and J by 3 bases, with 13 bases between.

In nucleotides, the CDR3 is TGTGCCAGCAGCTTAGCTCCCAGGGGGGCTGTGAACACTGAAGCTTTCTTT. This gives the protein CASSLAPRGAVNTEAFF. The rearrangement joins TRBV7-6 to TRBJ1-1; 7 nucleotides line up with TRBD1. CDR1 is SGHVS, CDR2 FNYEAQ, per germline. The CDR3 has 17 residues. Trimming took 0 bases from V and 0 from J; bases not matched to a gene: 7.

The table lists this clonotype with a few counts. The chain joins TRBV7-2 to TRBJ2-3; D ambiguous. Trimming stripped 5 bases from V and 7 bases from J, with 10 bases between. The CDR3 consists of 12 residues. Germline CDR1 SGHTA, CDR2 FQGNSA. CDR3 residues: CASSPDLYTQYF. As DNA, the CDR3 is TGTGCCAGCAGCCCTGACTTGTATACGCAGTATTTT.

About this clonotype itself: Germline and junction disagree at one end, which may indicate a read error. The chain's CDR3 is CAGSALQRGEQYF. The CDR3 bases are TGTGCCGGCAGCGCCCTTCAACGGGGGGAGCAGTACTTC. This chain connects TRBV9 to TRBJ2-5; 7 nucleotides agree with TRBD2. The CDR3 extends over 13 amino acids. Germline-derived CDR1 and CDR2 are SGDLS and YYNGEE.

This clonotype was seen only a few times. The J gene is TRBJ2-6, the V gene TRBV30, with a tentative D call TRBD2 (6 bases). Germline V gene lookup returns CDR1 GTSNPN and CDR2 SVGIG (reference sequence). Deletions cut 4 bases from V and 0 bases from J, with 13 bases between. The length of the CDR3 is 16 residues. CDR3 nucleotide sequence: TGTGCCTGGAACGGGGACTTAAGCTCTGGGGCCAACGTCCTGACTTTC. It codes for CAWNGDLSSGANVLTF.

J is TRBJ1-2 and V is TRBV9; D is unclear. The CDR3 covers 13 residues. V dropped 1 base and J dropped 4 bases, with 8 bases sitting between them. The germline CDR1 and CDR2 sequences are SGDLS and YYNGEE. The chain's CDR3 is CASSVSNSYGYTF. CDR3 nucleotides: TGTGCCAGCAGCGTATCGAATTCCTATGGCTACACCTTC.

This chain uses TRBV11-2 with TRBJ1-3; D is unclear. This CDR3 has 15 residues. Germline-derived CDR1 and CDR2 are SGHAT and FQNNGV. Trimming took off 4 bases at V and 2 bases at J, with 12 bases between the two ends. CDR3 amino acids: CASSSGRTAGNTIYF. CDR3 in DNA: TGTGCCAGCAGCTCCGGGCGGACCGCTGGAAACACCATATATTTT.

This clonotype was found a few times. The chain is built from TRBV18 and TRBJ2-2; 7 bases match TRBD1. V gave up 5 bases and J gave up 1 base; unmatched junction bases: 4. Germline CDR1 and CDR2: KGHSH and LQKENI. The CDR3 sequence is 15 residues long. CDR3 in DNA: TGTGCCAGCTCAGTCGGGACAGAGAACACCGGGGAGCTGTTTTTT. Encoded protein: CASSVGTENTGELFF.

The sample holds a few counts of this clonotype. The rearrangement links TRBV7-9 to TRBJ1-2; 11 bases line up with TRBD1. V lost 0 bases, J lost 4 bases, and 7 bases stayed unmatched. The germline CDR1 and CDR2 sequences are SEHNR and FQNEAQ (reference sequence). This CDR3 is built from 17 residues. The CDR3 sequence: CASSLAGQGGIGYGYTF. CDR3 nucleotide sequence: TGTGCCAGCAGCTTAGCGGGACAGGGGGGTATTGGCTATGGCTACACCTTC.

Remarks on this clonotype: Because it lacks the conserved phenylalanine or tryptophan at the end, this CDR3 is likely a read error. The V call is TRBV4-1, the J call TRBJ1-1; D perhaps matches TRBD1 (6 bases). Deletions cut 4 bases from V and 2 bases from J, with 17 bases between. Germline CDR1 and CDR2: MGHRA and YSYEKL. The CDR3 extends over 16 amino acids. The DNA of the CDR3 is TGCGCCAGCAGCCTCCTCTGGACAGCCTCCAACACTGAAGCTTTCCTT. Protein: CASSLLWTASNTEAFL.

The rearrangement joins TRBV6-6 to TRBJ2-6; D assignment may be TRBD1 or TRBD2 (5 bases each). Germline assignment: CDR1 MNHNY and CDR2 SVGAGI (reference sequence). V dropped 6 bases and J dropped 2 bases, with 17 bases sitting between them. This CDR3 has 17 residues. CDR3 loop: CASRTGRLGTGANVLTF. CDR3 coding DNA: TGTGCCAGCAGGACGGGACGCCTGGGCACTGGGGCCAACGTCCTGACTTTC.

The chain uses TRBV20-1 and TRBJ1-5, with D maybe TRBD1 (5 bases). CDR1 DFQATT and CDR2 SNEGSKA come from the germline V gene (reference sequence). With 5 bases removed from V and 4 bases from J, the gap between germline ends came to 12 bases. CDR3 length: 13 residues. The CDR3 coding sequence is TGCAGTGCTGAGGGACTCAAGAATCAGCCCCAGCATTTT. Protein product: CSAEGLKNQPQHF.

This clonotype has just a few counts. The rearrangement joins TRBV2 to TRBJ1-1; 7 positions agree with TRBD1. V lost 6 bases to trimming and J lost 2 bases; unmatched junction nucleotides: 6. CDR3 size: 14 residues. Germline lookup yields CDR1 SNHLY and CDR2 FYNNEI. This CDR3 is CASSSDRDNTEAFF. For the CDR3, the DNA is TGTGCCAGCAGCTCCGACAGGGACAACACTGAAGCTTTCTTT.